This T cell receptor beta chain derives from a study of vaccination effects on CD4 cells after COVID-19. Study-wide results and limits: Cross-reaction with common cold coronaviruses was seen in only 1 of 255 vaccine-induced clones from healthy vaccinees.

ViraFEST assay sequencing came after antigen-specific CD4+ T cells were expanded with viral peptide pools. Scientists isolated CD4+ T cells after a roughly nine-day culture period ended. At days 3 and 7, half of the medium was exchanged for IL-2 medium. TCRdb keeps only in-frame clones here, not all; method: immunoSEQ multiplex PCR. This table holds roughly 23,000 clones, approximately 70% found once. The germline CDR1 and CDR2 sequences are LNHDA and SQIVND (reference sequence). This CDR3 spans 14 amino acids. V shed 8 bases, J shed 7 bases, and the junction held 9 bases outside the gene matches. Regarding this clone: The target antigen is unknown.

V usage is TRBV19 and J usage is TRBJ1-5; the match to TRBD1 covers 9 bases. The sequence derives from a human donor who received a COVID-19 vaccine. This specimen was CD4+ T cells from PBMCs cultured with HCoV-229E spike peptides, taken before COVID-19 vaccination. This chain's CDR3 is CASGTGTGNQPQHF. CDR3 DNA sequence: TGTGCCAGTGGAACCGGGACAGGGAACCAGCCCCAGCATTTT.